This entry lists 32 T cell receptor beta chains sequenced from one sample in a study of cytomegalovirus exposure and HLA in healthy donors. The PCR made use of 60 Vbeta and 13 Jbeta primers. TCRdb keeps only in-frame clones here, not all; method: immunoSEQ multiplex PCR. Of some 160,000 clones in the sample, approximately 84% were seen once. The sample taken for sequencing was PBMCs. The receptors come from a man over 45 in good health and CMV-seropositive.

This clone showed up just a few times. The gene calls are TRBV7-2 and TRBJ2-7, with 11 bases identical to TRBD2. From germline, CDR1 is SGHTA and CDR2 FQGNSA. With 1 base clipped from V and 6 bases from J, the junction kept 5 bases outside the gene matches. This CDR3 has 15 residues. The CDR3 reads CASSLVLAGVSEQYF. DNA of the CDR3: TGTGCCAGCAGCTTAGTACTAGCGGGAGTCAGCGAGCAGTACTTC.

The chain employs TRBV5-4 and TRBJ2-3; 9 bases line up with TRBD2. V was clipped by 3 bases and J by 0 bases; unmatched bases: 5. The CDR3 has 16 residues. Germline CDR1 and CDR2: SGHNT and YYREEE (reference sequence). CDR3 residues: CASSSRLAASTDTQYF. The CDR3 coding sequence is TGTGCCAGCAGCTCCCGACTAGCGGCTAGCACAGATACGCAGTATTTT.

The chain carries TRBV7-8 and TRBJ2-7; possibly TRBD2 for D (5 bases). Trimming removed 0 bases at V and 0 bases at J, with 12 bases between. The CDR3 is made up of 16 amino acids. The germline gives CDR1 SGHVS, CDR2 FQNEAQ. The CDR3 loop is CASSLAAGVSSYEQYF. CDR3 DNA: TGTGCCAGCAGCTTAGCAGCCGGGGTCAGCTCCTACGAGCAGTACTTC.

The J gene is TRBJ2-7, the V gene TRBV18, with TRBD2 identical over 8 bases. Germline V CDR1 and CDR2: KGHSH, LQKENI. J was trimmed by 6 bases and V by 2 bases; bases with no gene match: 9. This CDR3 contains 15 residues. The CDR3 nucleotides are TGTGCCAGCTCACCAACCGGGACTAGTCGTTCCGAGCAGTACTTC. It translates to CASSPTGTSRSEQYF.

This sequence joins TRBV2 and TRBJ1-2, with 9 nucleotides matching TRBD1. CDR1 and CDR2 from the germline V gene are SNHLY and FYNNEI. This CDR3 spans 15 amino acids. Losses at the gene ends were 4 bases for V and 4 bases for J; bases not matched to a gene: 7. Written as DNA, the CDR3 is TGTGCCAGCAGTGTGGTGACAGGGGGGATCTATGGCTACACCTTC. As protein: CASSVVTGGIYGYTF.

The chain joins TRBV28 to TRBJ2-3, with 12 bases lining up with TRBD2. CDR1 and CDR2 (germline): MDHEN, SYDVKM. This CDR3 has 16 residues. V lost 4 bases and J lost 4; bases outside the gene matches: 6. CDR3 region: CASSSASGGAPDTQYF. DNA for the CDR3: TGTGCCAGCAGTTCCGCTAGCGGGGGGGCCCCAGATACGCAGTATTTT.

The chain recombines TRBV9 with TRBJ2-3, with TRBD2 matching over 9 bases. The length of the CDR3 is 17 residues. Per the germline V gene, CDR1 is SGDLS and CDR2 is YYNGEE. V lost 0 bases and J lost 0; bases outside the gene matches: 5. CDR3 sequence: CASSVVSSGTSTDTQYF. CDR3 bases: TGTGCCAGCAGCGTAGTATCTAGCGGGACTAGCACAGATACGCAGTATTTT.

This chain's CDR3 is CASSLDRGHEQYF. The DNA of the CDR3 is TGTGCCAGCAGCTTAGATCGAGGCCACGAGCAGTACTTC. V gene TRBV7-9 combines with J gene TRBJ2-7; unclear D gene. V lost 1 base and J lost 5, with 9 bases in between. The germline CDR1 and CDR2 sequences are SEHNR and FQNEAQ (reference sequence). The CDR3 loop spans 13 amino acids.

V and J are TRBV4-2 and TRBJ1-5, with D uncertain. This CDR3 contains 15 residues. Germline V gives CDR1 LGHNA, CDR2 YNFKEQ. Trimming left V 6 bases short and J 3 bases short, with 15 bases between. CDR3 protein: CASSRPEAPNQPQHF. The CDR3 DNA is TGTGCCAGCAGTCGACCCGAGGCCCCCAATCAGCCCCAGCATTTT.

This sequence joins TRBV5-1 and TRBJ2-1; D is possibly TRBD1 (6 bases). The CDR3 loop spans 16 amino acids. The germline V and J ends were trimmed by 9 bases and 2 bases, with 21 bases remaining between them. Per the germline V gene, CDR1 is SGHRS and CDR2 is YFSETQ. Written as DNA, the CDR3 is TGCGCCACCCTACTCCCACAGGGCCCAACCTACAATGAGCAGTTCTTC. Encoded protein: CATLLPQGPTYNEQFF.

V gene TRBV14 combines with J gene TRBJ2-7, with 8 positions matching TRBD1. Looked up from germline, CDR1 is SGHDN and CDR2 is FVKESK. This CDR3 is 15 amino acids long. The junction had 8 bases not matched to a gene; V was cut back by 4 bases and J by 3 bases. The CDR3 sequence is CASSPQGAIDYEQYF. As DNA, the CDR3 is TGTGCCAGCAGCCCGCAGGGGGCTATAGACTACGAGCAGTACTTC.

The chain employs TRBV6-6 and TRBJ1-5, with 7 bases identical to TRBD1. The length of the CDR3 is 15 residues. The germline gives CDR1 MNHNY, CDR2 SVGAGI (reference sequence). V was clipped by 2 bases and J by 5 bases; unmatched bases: 6. The chain's CDR3 is CASSYGRGPHQPQHF. CDR3 bases: TGTGCCAGCAGTTACGGTAGGGGGCCCCATCAGCCCCAGCATTTT.

The gene calls are TRBV5-4 and TRBJ2-1, with a possible D match to TRBD2 (6 bases). Germline lookup yields CDR1 SGHNT and CDR2 YYREEE (reference sequence). Trimming stripped 4 bases from V and 6 bases from J, with 20 bases between. The CDR3 consists of 16 residues. Here the CDR3 DNA reads TGTGCCAGCAGCCTCGGGACTGTCCGGAGGGCCAATGAGCAGTTCTTC. Translating it yields CASSLGTVRRANEQFF.

V usage is TRBV4-1 and J usage is TRBJ2-3; 7 bases are a match to TRBD2. Unmatched junction bases numbered 6, after V lost 5 bases and J lost 1 base. Germline loops: CDR1 MGHRA, CDR2 YSYEKL. The CDR3 extends over 15 amino acids. CDR3 loop: CASSRTAGGTDTQYF. DNA of the CDR3: TGCGCCAGCAGCAGAACCGCGGGGGGCACAGATACGCAGTATTTT.

The CDR3, as DNA: TGCGCCAGCAGTGAGTCGACAAGCTTTTATGGCTACACCTTC. Protein: CASSESTSFYGYTF. The gene calls are TRBV10-2 and TRBJ1-2; D remains unclear. The germline V gene has CDR1 WSHSY and CDR2 SAAADI. This CDR3 is 14 amino acids long. Trimming pared 0 bases from V and 5 bases from J, leaving 10 bases between.

V usage is TRBV18 and J usage is TRBJ2-5, with TRBD1 as a possible D gene (5 bases). Trimming took 3 bases from V and 5 from J, leaving 7 bases between them. The V gene's germline CDR1 is KGHSH and CDR2 LQKENI. The CDR3 covers 12 residues. This CDR3 is CASSPAGETQYF. The CDR3 DNA reads TGTGCCAGCTCACCCGCAGGGGAGACCCAGTACTTC.

The chain is built from TRBV6-6 and TRBJ2-2; 8 positions agree with TRBD2. CDR3 length: 16 residues. V lost 5 bases to trimming and J lost 5 bases; unmatched junction nucleotides: 10. The germline CDR1 and CDR2 sequences are MNHNY and SVGAGI (reference sequence). CDR3: CASSPAGTRGTGELFF. CDR3 DNA sequence: TGTGCCAGCAGTCCGGCCGGGACTAGAGGGACCGGGGAGCTGTTTTTT.

V is TRBV6-1 and J is TRBJ2-3, with 14 bases identical to TRBD2. Germline CDR1 is MNHNS and CDR2 is SASEGT. J lost 7 bases, V lost 6 bases, and 6 bases had no gene match. CDR3 length: 15 amino acids. The CDR3 loop is CASRGLAGEANTQYF. CDR3 DNA sequence: TGTGCCAGCAGGGGACTAGCGGGAGAGGCGAATACGCAGTATTTT.

J is TRBJ2-7 and V is TRBV28, with a tentative D call TRBD2 (6 bases). The CDR3 extends over 15 amino acids. Per germline, CDR1 MDHEN and CDR2 SYDVKM. V dropped 5 bases and J dropped 5 bases, with 19 bases sitting between them. This CDR3 reads CASSVAGTGVDEQYF. CDR3 bases: TGTGCCAGCAGTGTCGCCGGGACGGGGGTCGACGAGCAGTACTTC.

The J gene is TRBJ2-5, the V gene TRBV4-1, with D possibly TRBD1 on 5 matching bases. The CDR3 length is 19 residues. The germline CDR1 and CDR2 sequences are MGHRA and YSYEKL. With 0 bases removed from V and 2 bases from J, the gap between germline ends came to 22 bases. CDR3 sequence reads: CASSQDPRIEYRHQETQYF. The CDR3 DNA reads TGCGCCAGCAGCCAAGACCCCAGAATCGAATACAGGCATCAAGAGACCCAGTACTTC.

J is TRBJ2-1 and V is TRBV11-2; no firm D call. The CDR3 is 12 residues long. The V gene's germline CDR1 is SGHAT and CDR2 FQNNGV. V was clipped by 4 bases and J by 10 bases, with 11 bases between them. As DNA, the CDR3 is TGTGCCAGCAGCTCGACTGGCCTGGAGCAGTTCTTC. It codes for CASSSTGLEQFF.

The rearrangement joins TRBV5-1 to TRBJ2-5; 7 bases agree with TRBD1. Germline loops: CDR1 SGHRS, CDR2 YFSETQ. V dropped 6 bases and J dropped 7; count of bases not matched to a gene: 21. The CDR3 totals 17 residues. The DNA for the CDR3 is TGCGCCAGCAAACTAGGCCCACACAGGGGCCACTATAGGACCCAGTACTTC. Translated: CASKLGPHRGHYRTQYF. The full variable domain, completed using reference TRBV5-1 and TRBJ2-5, is KAGVTQTPRYLIKTRGQQVTLSCSPISGHRSVSWYQQTPGQGLQFLFEYFSETQRNKGNFPGRFSGRQFSNSRSEMNVSTLELGDSALYLCASKLGPHRGHYRTQYFGPGTRLLVL.

The CDR3 nucleotides are TGTGCCAGCAGTCCCGGGACAGGGTATGGGGCCAACGTCCTGACTTTC. Its translation is CASSPGTGYGANVLTF. The chain has TRBV11-2 and TRBJ2-6; 9 nucleotides agree with TRBD1. V was clipped by 6 bases and J by 3 bases; unmatched bases: 6. CDR1 SGHAT and CDR2 FQNNGV come from the germline V gene. The CDR3 totals 16 residues.

This clone was detected only a few times. V and J are TRBV2 and TRBJ1-1; D remains unclear. Per germline, CDR1 SNHLY and CDR2 FYNNEI. V lost 7 bases, J lost 0 bases, and 9 bases lay in between. The CDR3 runs to 13 residues. The CDR3 nucleotides are TGTGCCAGCATGCTGGAGATGAACACTGAAGCTTTCTTT. Translation: CASMLEMNTEAFF.

This chain connects TRBV19 to TRBJ1-1; D is perhaps TRBD1 (6 bases). This CDR3 is built from 15 residues. The V gene's germline CDR1 is LNHDA and CDR2 SQIVND (reference sequence). Between the trimmed V and J ends, which lost 0 bases and 1 base, there was a span of 9 bases. In DNA, the CDR3 is TGTGCCAGTAGTATAGACGGCAGGGGGAACACTGAAGCTTTCTTT. Its translation is CASSIDGRGNTEAFF.

The gene calls are TRBV6-6 and TRBJ2-7; 10 positions agree with TRBD2. The V gene end was trimmed by 5 bases and the J gene end by 4 bases; junction bases not matched to a gene: 5. CDR1 MNHNY and CDR2 SVGAGI come from the germline V gene (reference sequence). This CDR3 is 14 amino acids long. CDR3 loop: CASSLAGVSYEQYF. CDR3 sequence (DNA): TGTGCCAGCAGTCTAGCGGGAGTAAGTTACGAGCAGTACTTC.

The chain recombines TRBV7-9 with TRBJ1-1; D remains ambiguous. Germline V gene data show CDR1 as SEHNR and CDR2 as FQNEAQ (reference sequence). The ends were cut back, 8 bases at V and 1 base at J, with 11 bases in the middle. The CDR3 length is 13 residues. CDR3 sequence reads: CASSSGGNTEAFF. CDR3 in DNA: TGTGCCAGCTCCTCGGGAGGGAACACTGAAGCTTTCTTT. The whole variable domain, remainder taken from reference TRBV7-9 and TRBJ1-1, is DTGVSQNPRHKITKRGQNVTFRCDPISEHNRLYWYRQTLGQGPEFLTYFQNEAQLEKSRLLSDRFSAERPKGSFSTLEIQRTEQGDSAMYLCASSSGGNTEAFFGQGTRLTVV.

The rearrangement joins TRBV9 to TRBJ2-3, with D unresolved. Germline-derived CDR1 and CDR2 are SGDLS and YYNGEE. This CDR3 has 12 amino acids. V lost 2 bases to trimming and J lost 6 bases, with 7 bases between them. CDR3 sequence: CASSVYGDTQYF. DNA for the CDR3: TGTGCCAGCAGCGTTTACGGGGATACGCAGTATTTT.

V and J are TRBV30 and TRBJ2-7; 8 bases line up with TRBD1. This CDR3 has 14 residues. Looked up from germline, CDR1 is GTSNPN and CDR2 is SVGIG (reference sequence). The V and J ends lost 3 bases and 1 base, in that order; junction bases with no gene match: 5. CDR3 coding DNA: TGTGCCTGGAGCTGGGGGACAGGATCCTACGAGCAGTACTTC. Its translation: CAWSWGTGSYEQYF.

The V gene is TRBV11-2, the J gene TRBJ2-5; perhaps TRBD1 as D (6 bases). Germline V gives CDR1 SGHAT, CDR2 FQNNGV. The CDR3 has 13 amino acids. V lost 4 bases and J lost 2, with 8 bases in between. The CDR3 DNA reads as TGTGCCAGCAGCTACAGGGCACAAGAGACCCAGTACTTC. It translates to CASSYRAQETQYF.

The chain recombines TRBV5-4 with TRBJ2-5; possibly TRBD2 for D (6 bases). The ends were cut back, 4 bases at V and 5 bases at J, with 15 bases in the middle. This CDR3 has 14 residues. CDR1 is SGHNT and CDR2 is YYREEE in the germline V gene (reference sequence). The CDR3 is CASSPWDSRETQYF. CDR3 DNA: TGTGCCAGCAGCCCCTGGGACTCCCGGGAGACCCAGTACTTC.

The V call is TRBV19, the J call TRBJ2-3; possible D gene TRBD2, 6 bases. V lost 6 bases to trimming and J lost 4 bases, with 14 bases between them. The length of the CDR3 is 14 residues. CDR1 is LNHDA and CDR2 is SQIVND in the germline V gene (reference sequence). The CDR3 loop reads CASRGRELSDTQYF. The CDR3, as DNA: TGTGCCAGTAGGGGACGGGAGCTATCAGATACGCAGTATTTT.